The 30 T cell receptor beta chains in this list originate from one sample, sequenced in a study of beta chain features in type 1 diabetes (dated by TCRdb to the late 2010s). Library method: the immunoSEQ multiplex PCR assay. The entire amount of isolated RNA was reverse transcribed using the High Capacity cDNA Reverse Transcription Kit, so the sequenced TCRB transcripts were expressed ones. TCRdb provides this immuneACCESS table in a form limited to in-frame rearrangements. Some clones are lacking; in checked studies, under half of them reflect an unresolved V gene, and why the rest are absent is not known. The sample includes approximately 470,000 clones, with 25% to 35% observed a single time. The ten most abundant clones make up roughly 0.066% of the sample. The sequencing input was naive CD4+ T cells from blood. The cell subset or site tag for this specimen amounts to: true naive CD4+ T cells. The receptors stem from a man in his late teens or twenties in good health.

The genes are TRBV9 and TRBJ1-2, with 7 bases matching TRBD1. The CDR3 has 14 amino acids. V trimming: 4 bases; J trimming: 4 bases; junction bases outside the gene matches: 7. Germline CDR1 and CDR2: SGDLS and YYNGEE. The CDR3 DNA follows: TGTGCCAGCAGCCCGTCGACAGGGCTCTATGGCTACACCTTC. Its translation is CASSPSTGLYGYTF.

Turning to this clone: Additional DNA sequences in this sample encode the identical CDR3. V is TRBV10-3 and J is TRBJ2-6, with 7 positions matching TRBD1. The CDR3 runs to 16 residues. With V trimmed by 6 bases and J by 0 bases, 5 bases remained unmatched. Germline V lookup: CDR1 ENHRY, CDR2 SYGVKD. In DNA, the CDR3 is TGTGCCATCAGCGATTACAGGGGCTCTGGGGCCAACGTCCTGACTTTC. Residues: CAISDYRGSGANVLTF.

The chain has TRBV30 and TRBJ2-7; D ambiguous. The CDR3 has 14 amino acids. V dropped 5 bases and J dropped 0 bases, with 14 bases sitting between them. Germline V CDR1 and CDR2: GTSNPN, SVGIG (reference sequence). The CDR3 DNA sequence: TGTGCCTGGTTGCGCGGCCCAAGCTCCTACGAGCAGTACTTC. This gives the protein CAWLRGPSSYEQYF.

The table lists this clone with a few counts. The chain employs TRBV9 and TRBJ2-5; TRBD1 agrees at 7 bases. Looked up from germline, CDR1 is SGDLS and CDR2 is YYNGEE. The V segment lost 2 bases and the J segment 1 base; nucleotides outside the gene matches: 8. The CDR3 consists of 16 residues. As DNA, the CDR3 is TGTGCCAGCAGCGTCACCGGGACAGCGCTCCAAGAGACCCAGTACTTC. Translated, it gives CASSVTGTALQETQYF.

CDR3 residues: CSAARGDEQFF. The DNA for the CDR3 is TGCAGTGCCGCCCGAGGGGATGAGCAGTTCTTC. The chain links TRBV20-1 to TRBJ2-1; possibly TRBD1 or TRBD2 for D (5 bases each). The CDR3 has 11 residues. Trimming pared 6 bases from V and 8 bases from J, leaving 11 bases between. Looked up from germline, CDR1 is DFQATT and CDR2 is SNEGSKA (reference sequence).

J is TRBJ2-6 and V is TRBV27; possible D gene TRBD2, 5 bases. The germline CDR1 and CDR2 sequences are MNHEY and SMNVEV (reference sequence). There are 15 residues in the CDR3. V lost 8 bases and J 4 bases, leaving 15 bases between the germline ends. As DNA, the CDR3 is TGTGCCAGCCGGTCCTGGACTCCCGGGGCCAACGTCCTGACTTTC. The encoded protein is CASRSWTPGANVLTF.

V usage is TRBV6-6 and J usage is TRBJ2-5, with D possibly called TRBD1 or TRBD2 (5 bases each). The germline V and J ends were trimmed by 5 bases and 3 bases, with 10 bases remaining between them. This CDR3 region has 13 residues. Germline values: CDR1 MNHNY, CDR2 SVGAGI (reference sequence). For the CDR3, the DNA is TGTGCCAGCAGTCCCATGGGGGAAGAGACCCAGTACTTC. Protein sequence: CASSPMGEETQYF.

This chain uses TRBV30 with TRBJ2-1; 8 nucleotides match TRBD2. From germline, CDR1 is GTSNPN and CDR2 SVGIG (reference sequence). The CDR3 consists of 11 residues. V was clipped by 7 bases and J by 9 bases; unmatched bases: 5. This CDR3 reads CALRAGAEQFF. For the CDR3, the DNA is TGTGCCTTGCGAGCGGGAGCTGAGCAGTTCTTC.

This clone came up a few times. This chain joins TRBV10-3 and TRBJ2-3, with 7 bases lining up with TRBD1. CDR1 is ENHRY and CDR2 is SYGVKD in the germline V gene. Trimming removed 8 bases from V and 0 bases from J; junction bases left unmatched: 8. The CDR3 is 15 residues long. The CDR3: CAIAQGQSSTDTQYF. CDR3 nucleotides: TGTGCCATCGCTCAGGGACAGTCTAGCACAGATACGCAGTATTTT.

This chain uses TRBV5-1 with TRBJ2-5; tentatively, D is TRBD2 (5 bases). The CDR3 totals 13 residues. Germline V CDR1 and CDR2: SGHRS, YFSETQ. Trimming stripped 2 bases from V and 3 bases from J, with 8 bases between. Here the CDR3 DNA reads TGCGCCAGCAGCTTTACAGCGGAAGAGACCCAGTACTTC. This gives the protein CASSFTAEETQYF.

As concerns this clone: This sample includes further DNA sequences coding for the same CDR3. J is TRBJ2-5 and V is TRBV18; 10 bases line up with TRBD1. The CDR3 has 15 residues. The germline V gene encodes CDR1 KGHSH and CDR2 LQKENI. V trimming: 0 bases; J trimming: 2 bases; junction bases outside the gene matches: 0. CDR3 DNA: TGTGCCAGCTCACCACCGGACAGGGGGCAAGAGACCCAGTACTTC. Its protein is CASSPPDRGQETQYF.

The CDR3 protein is CAWSVQGSGTEAFF. In DNA form, the CDR3 reads TGTGCCTGGAGTGTACAGGGGTCGGGCACTGAAGCTTTCTTT. The V gene is TRBV30, the J gene TRBJ1-1, with 7 bases matching TRBD1. The germline CDR1 and CDR2 sequences are GTSNPN and SVGIG (reference sequence). V lost 0 bases to trimming and J lost 4 bases; unmatched junction nucleotides: 5. The CDR3 runs 14 residues.

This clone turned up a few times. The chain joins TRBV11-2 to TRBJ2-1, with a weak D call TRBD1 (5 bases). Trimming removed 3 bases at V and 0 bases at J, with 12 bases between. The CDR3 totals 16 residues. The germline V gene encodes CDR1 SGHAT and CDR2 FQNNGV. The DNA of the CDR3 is TGTGCCAGCAGCTTTAGCAGGGTGTTCTCCTACAATGAGCAGTTCTTC. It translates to CASSFSRVFSYNEQFF. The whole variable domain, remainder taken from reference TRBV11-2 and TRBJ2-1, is EAGVAQSPRYKIIEKRQSVAFWCNPISGHATLYWYQQILGQGPKLLIQFQNNGVVDDSQLPKDRFSAERLKGVDSTLKIQPAKLEDSAVYLCASSFSRVFSYNEQFFGPGTRLTVL.

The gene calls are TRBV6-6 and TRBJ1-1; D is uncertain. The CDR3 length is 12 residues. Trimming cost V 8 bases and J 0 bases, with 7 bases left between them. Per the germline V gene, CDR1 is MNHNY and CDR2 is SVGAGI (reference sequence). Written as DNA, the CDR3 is TGTGCCAGCGGAAGACTGAACACTGAAGCTTTCTTT. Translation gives CASGRLNTEAFF.

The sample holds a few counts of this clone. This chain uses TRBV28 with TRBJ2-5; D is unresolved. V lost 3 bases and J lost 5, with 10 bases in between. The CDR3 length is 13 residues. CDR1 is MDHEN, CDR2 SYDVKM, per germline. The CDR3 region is CASSFPGRETQYF. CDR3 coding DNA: TGTGCCAGCAGTTTTCCCGGGCGGGAGACCCAGTACTTC.

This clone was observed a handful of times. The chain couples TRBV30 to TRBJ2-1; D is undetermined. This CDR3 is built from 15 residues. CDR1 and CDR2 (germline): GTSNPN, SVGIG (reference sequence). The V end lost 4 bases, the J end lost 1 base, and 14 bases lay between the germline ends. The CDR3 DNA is TGTGCCTGGAATGGTCCGGACCCATCCTACAATGAGCAGTTCTTC. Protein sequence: CAWNGPDPSYNEQFF.

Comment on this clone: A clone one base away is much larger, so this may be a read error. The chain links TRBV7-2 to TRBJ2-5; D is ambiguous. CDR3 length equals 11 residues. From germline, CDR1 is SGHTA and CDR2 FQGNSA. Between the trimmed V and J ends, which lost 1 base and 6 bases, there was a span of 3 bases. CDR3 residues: CASSLGQTQYF. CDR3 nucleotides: TGTGCCAGCAGCTTAGGGCAGACCCAGTACTTC.

Written as DNA, the CDR3 is TGTGCCAGCAGCTCAGACGGGAGGTTCGGCAATGAGCAGTTCTTC. As protein: CASSSDGRFGNEQFF. The chain uses TRBV7-2 and TRBJ2-1; 7 bases match TRBD2. The trim removed 4 bases at V and 6 bases at J, leaving 9 bases unmatched. The CDR3 covers 15 residues. Germline V CDR1 and CDR2: SGHTA, FQGNSA. Full variable domain (rest looked up from reference TRBV7-2 and TRBJ2-1): GAGVSQSPSNKVTEKGKDVELRCDPISGHTALYWYRQSLGQGLEFLIYFQGNSAPDKSGLPSDRFSAERTGGSVSTLTIQRTQQEDSAVYLCASSSDGRFGNEQFFGPGTRLTVL.

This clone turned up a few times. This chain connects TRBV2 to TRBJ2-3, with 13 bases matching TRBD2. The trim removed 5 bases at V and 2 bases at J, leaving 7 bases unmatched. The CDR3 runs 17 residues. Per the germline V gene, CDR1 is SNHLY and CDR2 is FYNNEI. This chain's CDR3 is CASSLGLAGSFTDTQYF. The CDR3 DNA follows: TGTGCCAGCAGTTTGGGACTAGCGGGATCATTCACAGATACGCAGTATTTT. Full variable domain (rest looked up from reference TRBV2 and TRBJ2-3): EPEVTQTPSHQVTQMGQEVILRCVPISNHLYFYWYRQILGQKVEFLVSFYNNEISEKSEIFDDQFSVERPDGSNFTLKIRSTKLEDSAMYFCASSLGLAGSFTDTQYFGPGTRLTVL.

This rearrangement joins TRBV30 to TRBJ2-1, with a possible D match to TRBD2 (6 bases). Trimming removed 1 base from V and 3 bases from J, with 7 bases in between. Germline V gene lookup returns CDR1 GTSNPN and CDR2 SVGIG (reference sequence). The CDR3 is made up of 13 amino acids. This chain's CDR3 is CAWSGGVYNEQFF. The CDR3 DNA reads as TGTGCCTGGAGTGGGGGGGTCTACAATGAGCAGTTCTTC. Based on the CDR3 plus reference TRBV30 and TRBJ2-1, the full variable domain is SQTIHQWPATLVQPVGSPLSLECTVEGTSNPNLYWYRQAAGRGLQLLFYSVGIGQISSEVPQNLSASRPQDRQFILSSKKLLLSDSGFYLCAWSGGVYNEQFFGPGTRLTVL.

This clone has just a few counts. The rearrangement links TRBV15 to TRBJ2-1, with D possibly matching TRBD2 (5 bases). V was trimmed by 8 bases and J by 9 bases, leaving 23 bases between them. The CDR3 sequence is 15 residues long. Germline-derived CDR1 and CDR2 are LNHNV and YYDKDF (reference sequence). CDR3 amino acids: CATASWSSPAGEQFF. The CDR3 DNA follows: TGTGCCACCGCGTCTTGGTCATCTCCGGCGGGTGAGCAGTTCTTC.

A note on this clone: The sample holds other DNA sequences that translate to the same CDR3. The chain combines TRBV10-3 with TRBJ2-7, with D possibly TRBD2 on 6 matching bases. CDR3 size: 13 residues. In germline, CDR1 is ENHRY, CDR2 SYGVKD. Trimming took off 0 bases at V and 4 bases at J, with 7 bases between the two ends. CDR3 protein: CAISESGGYEQYF. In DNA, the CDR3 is TGTGCCATCAGTGAGTCGGGGGGTTACGAGCAGTACTTC.

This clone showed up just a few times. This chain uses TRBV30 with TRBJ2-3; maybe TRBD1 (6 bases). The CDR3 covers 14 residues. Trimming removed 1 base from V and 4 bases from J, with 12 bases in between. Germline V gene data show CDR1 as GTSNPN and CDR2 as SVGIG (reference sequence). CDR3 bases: TGTGCCTGGAGTGCTTGGCAGGGGCCAGATACGCAGTATTTT. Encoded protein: CAWSAWQGPDTQYF. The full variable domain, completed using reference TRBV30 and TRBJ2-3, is SQTIHQWPATLVQPVGSPLSLECTVEGTSNPNLYWYRQAAGRGLQLLFYSVGIGQISSEVPQNLSASRPQDRQFILSSKKLLLSDSGFYLCAWSAWQGPDTQYFGPGTRLTVL.

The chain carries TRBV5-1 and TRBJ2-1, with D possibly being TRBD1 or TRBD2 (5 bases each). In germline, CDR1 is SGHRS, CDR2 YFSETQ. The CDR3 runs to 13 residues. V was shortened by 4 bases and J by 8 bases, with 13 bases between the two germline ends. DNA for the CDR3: TGCGCCAGCAGCCGGCCCAGGGAGTATGAGCAGTTCTTC. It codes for CASSRPREYEQFF. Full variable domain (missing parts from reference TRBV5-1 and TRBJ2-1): KAGVTQTPRYLIKTRGQQVTLSCSPISGHRSVSWYQQTPGQGLQFLFEYFSETQRNKGNFPGRFSGRQFSNSRSEMNVSTLELGDSALYLCASSRPREYEQFFGPGTRLTVL.

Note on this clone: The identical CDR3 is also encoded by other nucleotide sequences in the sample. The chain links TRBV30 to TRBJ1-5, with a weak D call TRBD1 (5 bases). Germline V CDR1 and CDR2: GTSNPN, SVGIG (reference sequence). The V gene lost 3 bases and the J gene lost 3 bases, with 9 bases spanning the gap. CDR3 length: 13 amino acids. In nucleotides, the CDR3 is TGTGCCTGGAGCGGGGGGGACAATCAGCCCCAGCATTTT. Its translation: CAWSGGDNQPQHF.

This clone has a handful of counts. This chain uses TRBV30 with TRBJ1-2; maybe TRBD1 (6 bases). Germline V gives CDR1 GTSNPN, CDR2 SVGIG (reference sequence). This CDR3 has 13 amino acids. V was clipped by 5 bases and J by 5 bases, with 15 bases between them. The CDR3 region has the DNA TGTGCCTGGCGCGGGACACAGCCTTATGGCTACACCTTC. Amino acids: CAWRGTQPYGYTF.

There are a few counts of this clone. In DNA, the CDR3 is TGTGCTAGTTCCCTTCGGGCGGGGGCATTCACAGATACGCAGTATTTT. It encodes CASSLRAGAFTDTQYF. The chain recombines TRBV12-5 with TRBJ2-3, with D possibly TRBD2 on 7 matching bases. This CDR3 is 16 amino acids long. The V end lost 8 bases, the J end lost 2 bases, and 20 bases lay between the germline ends. CDR1 and CDR2 (germline): LGHNT, FRNRAP.

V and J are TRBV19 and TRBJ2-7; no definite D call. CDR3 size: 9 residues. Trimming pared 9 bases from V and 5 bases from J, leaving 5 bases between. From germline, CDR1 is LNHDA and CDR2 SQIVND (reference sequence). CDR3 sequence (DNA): TGTGCCAGGGACCACGAGCAGTACTTC. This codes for CARDHEQYF.

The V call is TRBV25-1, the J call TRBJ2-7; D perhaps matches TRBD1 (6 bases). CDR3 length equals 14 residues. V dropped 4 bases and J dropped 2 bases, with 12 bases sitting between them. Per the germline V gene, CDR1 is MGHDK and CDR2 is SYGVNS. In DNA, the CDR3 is TGTGCCAGCAGTGTGACAGGAGGTGCCTACGAGCAGTACTTC. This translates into CASSVTGGAYEQYF.

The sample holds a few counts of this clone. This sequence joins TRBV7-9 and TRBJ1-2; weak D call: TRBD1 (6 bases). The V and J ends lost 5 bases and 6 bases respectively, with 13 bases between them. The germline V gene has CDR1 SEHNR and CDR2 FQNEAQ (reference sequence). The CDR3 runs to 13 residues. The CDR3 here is CASSPTGRNGYTF. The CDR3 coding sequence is TGTGCCAGCAGCCCTACAGGGAGGAATGGCTACACCTTC.